These 8 T cell receptor beta chains were all obtained from the same sample, sequenced in a study of STAT3 mutations in large granular lymphocyte leukemia. Study results and limitations: At least one immunodominant TCR beta clonotype appeared in every T-cell large granular lymphocyte leukemia patient.

Their cognate antigens are unknown. The table came from immunoSEQ multiplex PCR; TCRdb's copy has only in-frame clones and leaves some out. The repertoire includes 35,000 or so clones, about 88% of them detected once, and 0.35% to 0.55% sits in the top ten. Sequenced input: PBMCs. The origin of the receptors is a human donor with T large granular lymphocyte leukemia. Some clones in this sample may be carry-over from other donors' samples.

This clone was observed a single time. The J gene is TRBJ1-3, the V gene TRBV5-1, with unresolved D. CDR1 is SGHRS and CDR2 is YFSETQ in the germline V gene. The CDR3 runs 14 residues. Trimming removed 5 bases at V and 2 bases at J, with 11 bases between. In DNA form, the CDR3 reads TGCGCCAGCAGAGTCGGCACGGCTGGAAACACCATATATTTT. It is translated as CASRVGTAGNTIYF.

This chain joins TRBV5-1 and TRBJ1-6, with D uncertain. Germline V gene sequence: CDR1 SGHRS, CDR2 YFSETQ. This CDR3 contains 15 residues. The V gene lost 0 bases and the J gene lost 6 bases, with 10 bases spanning the gap. CDR3 DNA: TGCGCCAGCAGCTTGGATGGACTCCGTAATTCACCCCTCCACTTT. Residues: CASSLDGLRNSPLHF.

This chain joins TRBV5-1 and TRBJ2-3, with 9 bases lining up with TRBD2. The CDR3 runs to 15 residues. V lost 4 bases to trimming and J lost 4 bases; unmatched junction nucleotides: 7. Germline values: CDR1 SGHRS, CDR2 YFSETQ. The CDR3 bases are TGCGCCAGCAGCGTTAGCGGGGGACTCCCAGATACGCAGTATTTT. It is translated as CASSVSGGLPDTQYF. The whole variable domain, filled in from reference TRBV5-1 and TRBJ2-3, reads KAGVTQTPRYLIKTRGQQVTLSCSPISGHRSVSWYQQTPGQGLQFLFEYFSETQRNKGNFPGRFSGRQFSNSRSEMNVSTLELGDSALYLCASSVSGGLPDTQYFGPGTRLTVL.

The chain recombines TRBV30 with TRBJ2-4; D call uncertain. Trimming removed 3 bases from V and 0 bases from J, with 12 bases in between. This CDR3 contains 15 residues. Germline CDR1 is GTSNPN and CDR2 is SVGIG (reference sequence). Here the CDR3 reads CAWRDEQLAKNIQYF. In DNA, the CDR3 is TGTGCCTGGAGGGATGAACAGCTAGCCAAAAACATTCAGTACTTC.

In DNA, the CDR3 is TGTGCCAGCAGACCGACAGTCCTCTATGGCTACACCTTC. Amino acids: CASRPTVLYGYTF. The chain carries TRBV6-5 and TRBJ1-2, with D possibly TRBD1 on 5 matching bases. This CDR3 comprises 13 residues. In germline, CDR1 is MNHEY, CDR2 SVGAGI. The germline V and J ends were trimmed by 6 bases and 4 bases, with 12 bases remaining between them.

The genes are TRBV5-4 and TRBJ2-1, with TRBD2 matching over 12 bases. This CDR3 contains 15 residues. Germline values: CDR1 SGHNT, CDR2 YYREEE (reference sequence). Trimming took 4 bases from V and 4 from J; bases not matched to a gene: 3. CDR3: CASSRTSGGYNEQFF. CDR3 sequence (DNA): TGTGCCAGCAGCCGAACTAGCGGGGGGTACAATGAGCAGTTCTTC.

The V call is TRBV18, the J call TRBJ2-7; D call uncertain. The V and J ends lost 3 bases and 4 bases respectively, with 7 bases between them. Germline-derived CDR1 and CDR2 are KGHSH and LQKENI. The CDR3 runs 12 residues. CDR3 in amino acids: CASSPDGYEQYF. The CDR3 nucleotides are TGTGCCAGCTCACCCGACGGTTACGAGCAGTACTTC.

The chain has TRBV7-6 and TRBJ2-1; perhaps D is TRBD1 or TRBD2 (5 bases each). The CDR3 has 15 residues. With 1 base removed from V and 6 bases from J, the gap between germline ends came to 13 bases. Germline lookup yields CDR1 SGHVS and CDR2 FNYEAQ. The CDR3 loop is CASSLVLGPFNEQFF. The DNA for the CDR3 is TGTGCCAGCAGCTTAGTTTTGGGACCTTTCAATGAGCAGTTCTTC.